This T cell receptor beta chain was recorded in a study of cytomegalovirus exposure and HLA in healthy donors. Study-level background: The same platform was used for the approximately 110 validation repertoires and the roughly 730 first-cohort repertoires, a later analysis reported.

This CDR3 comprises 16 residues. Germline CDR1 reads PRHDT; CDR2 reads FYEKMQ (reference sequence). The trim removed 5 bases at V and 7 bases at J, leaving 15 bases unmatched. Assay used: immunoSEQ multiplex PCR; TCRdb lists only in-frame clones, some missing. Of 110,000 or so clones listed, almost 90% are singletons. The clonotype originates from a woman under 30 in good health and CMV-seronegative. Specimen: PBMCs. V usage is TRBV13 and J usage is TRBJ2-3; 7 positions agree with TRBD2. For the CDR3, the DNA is TGTGCCAGCAGCGGAAGACTAGCTCCCTCCCAATATACGCAGTATTTT. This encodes CASSGRLAPSQYTQYF.